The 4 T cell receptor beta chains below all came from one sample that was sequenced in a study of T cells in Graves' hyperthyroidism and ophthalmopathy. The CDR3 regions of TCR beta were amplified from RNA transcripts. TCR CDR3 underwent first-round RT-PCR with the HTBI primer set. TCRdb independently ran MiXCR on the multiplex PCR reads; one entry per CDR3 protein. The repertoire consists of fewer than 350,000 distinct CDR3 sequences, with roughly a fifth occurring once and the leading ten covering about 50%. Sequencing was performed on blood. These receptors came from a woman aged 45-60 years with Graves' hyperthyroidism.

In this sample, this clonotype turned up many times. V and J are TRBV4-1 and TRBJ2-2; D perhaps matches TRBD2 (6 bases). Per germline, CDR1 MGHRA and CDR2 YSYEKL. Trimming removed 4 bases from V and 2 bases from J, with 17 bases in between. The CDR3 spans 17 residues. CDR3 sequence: CASSLRAEGRNTGELFF. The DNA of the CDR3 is TGCGCCAGCAGCCTGAGAGCGGAGGGGCGCAACACCGGGGAGCTGTTTTTT.

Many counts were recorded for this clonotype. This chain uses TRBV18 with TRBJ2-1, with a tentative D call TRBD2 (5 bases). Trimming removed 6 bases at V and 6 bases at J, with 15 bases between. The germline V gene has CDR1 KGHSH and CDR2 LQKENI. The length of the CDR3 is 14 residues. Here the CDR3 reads CASSSGNRGNEQFF. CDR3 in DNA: TGTGCCAGCTCCTCCGGGAACCGAGGCAATGAGCAGTTCTTC. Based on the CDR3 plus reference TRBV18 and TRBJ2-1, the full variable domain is NAGVMQNPRHLVRRRGQEARLRCSPMKGHSHVYWYRQLPEEGLKFMVYLQKENIIDESGMPKERFSAEFPKEGPSILRIQQVVRGDSAAYFCASSSGNRGNEQFFGPGTRLTVL.

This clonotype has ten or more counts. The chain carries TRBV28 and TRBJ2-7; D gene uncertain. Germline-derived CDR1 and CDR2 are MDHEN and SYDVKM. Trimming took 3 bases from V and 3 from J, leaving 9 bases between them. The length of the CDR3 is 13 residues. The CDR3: CASSFAGIYEQYF. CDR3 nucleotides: TGTGCCAGCAGTTTTGCAGGCATCTACGAGCAGTACTTC.

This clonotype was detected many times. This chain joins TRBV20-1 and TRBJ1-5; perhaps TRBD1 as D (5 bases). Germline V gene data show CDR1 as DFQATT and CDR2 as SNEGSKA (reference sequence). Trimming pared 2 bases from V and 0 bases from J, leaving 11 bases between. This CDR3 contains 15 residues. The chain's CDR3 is CSARQGQASNQPQHF. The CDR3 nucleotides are TGCAGTGCTAGACAAGGACAAGCTAGCAATCAGCCCCAGCATTTT.